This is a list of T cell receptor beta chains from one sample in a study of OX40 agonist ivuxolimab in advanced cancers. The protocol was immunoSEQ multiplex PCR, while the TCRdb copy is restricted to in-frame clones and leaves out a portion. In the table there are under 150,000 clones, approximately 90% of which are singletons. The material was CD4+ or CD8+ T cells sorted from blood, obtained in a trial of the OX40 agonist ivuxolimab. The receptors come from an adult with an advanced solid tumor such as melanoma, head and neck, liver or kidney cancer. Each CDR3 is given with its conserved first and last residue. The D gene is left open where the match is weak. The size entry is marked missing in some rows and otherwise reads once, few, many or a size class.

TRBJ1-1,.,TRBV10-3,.,CVTSGEGNTEAFF,TGTGTCACCTCAGGGGAGGGGAACACTGAAGCTTTCTTT
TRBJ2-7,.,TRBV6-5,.,CASKDSSYEQYF,TGTGCCAGCAAGGACAGCTCCTACGAGCAGTACTTC
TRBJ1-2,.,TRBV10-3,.,CATRDSLGGFGYTF,TGTGCCACCCGAGACTCCCTAGGGGGTTTCGGCTACACCTTC
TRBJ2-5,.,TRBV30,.,CACGEQYF,TGTGCCTGTGGGGAGCAGTACTTC
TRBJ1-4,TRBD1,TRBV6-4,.,CASRTGIATNEKLFF,TGTGCCAGCAGGACAGGGATAGCAACTAATGAAAAACTGTTTTTT
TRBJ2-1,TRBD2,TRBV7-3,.,CASSLEGTSYNEQFF,TGTGCCAGCAGCTTAGAGGGGACTAGCTACAATGAGCAGTTCTTC
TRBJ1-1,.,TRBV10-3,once,CAISESLTEAFF,TGTGCCATCAGTGAGTCGTTGACTGAAGCTTTCTTT
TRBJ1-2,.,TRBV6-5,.,CASSYGGTLSYYGYTF,TGTGCCAGCAGTTACGGTGGGACACTTTCTTACTATGGCTACACCTTC
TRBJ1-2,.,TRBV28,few,CASSLIQGQGYTF,TGTGCCAGCAGTTTGATACAGGGCCAAGGCTACACCTTC
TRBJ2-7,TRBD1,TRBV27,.,CASSLNRGAYEQYF,TGTGCCAGCAGTTTAAACAGGGGAGCATACGAGCAGTACTTC
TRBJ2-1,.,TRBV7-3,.,CASSLKAGPYNEQFF,TGTGCCAGCAGCTTAAAAGCGGGTCCCTACAATGAGCAGTTCTTC
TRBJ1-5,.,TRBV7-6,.,CASSLVCMVQGISSNQPQHF,TGTGCCAGCAGCTTAGTTTGTATGGTGCAGGGGATCAGTAGCAATCAGCCCCAGCATTTT
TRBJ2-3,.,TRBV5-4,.,CASSLGRESNTDTQYF,TGTGCCAGCAGCTTGGGTCGGGAATCCAACACAGATACGCAGTATTTT
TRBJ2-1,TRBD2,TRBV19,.,CASSLWTSGRDNEQFF,TGTGCCAGTAGTCTTTGGACTAGCGGGAGGGATAATGAGCAGTTCTTC
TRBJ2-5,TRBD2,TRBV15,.,CATSRDFRGIIAGGKETQYF,TGTGCCACCAGCAGAGATTTTAGGGGGATAATAGCGGGAGGGAAAGAGACCCAGTACTTC
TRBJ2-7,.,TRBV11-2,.,CASSQRGGGYTSYEQYF,TGTGCCAGCAGCCAACGGGGAGGGGGCTACACCTCCTACGAGCAGTACTTC
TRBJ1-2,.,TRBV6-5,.,CASSYSTGYDYGYTF,TGTGCCAGCAGTTACTCGACGGGGTATGACTATGGCTACACCTTC
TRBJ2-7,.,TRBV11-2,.,CASSLNTASTREQYF,TGTGCCAGCAGCTTAAATACAGCCTCTACTAGGGAGCAGTACTTC
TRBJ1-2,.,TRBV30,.,CAWTSWRGEGLRGYTF,TGTGCCTGGACCTCATGGAGGGGGGAGGGGCTCAGGGGCTACACCTTC
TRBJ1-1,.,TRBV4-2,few,CASSRDIMNTEAFF,TGTGCCAGCAGCCGAGACATCATGAACACTGAAGCTTTCTTT
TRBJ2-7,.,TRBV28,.,CASSSNRDYTYEQYF,TGTGCCAGCAGTTCGAACAGGGACTACACCTACGAGCAGTACTTC
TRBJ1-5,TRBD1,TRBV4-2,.,CASSQEVGQGGNQPQHF,TGTGCCAGCAGCCAAGAAGTCGGCCAGGGGGGCAATCAGCCCCAGCATTTT
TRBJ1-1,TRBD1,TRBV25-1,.,CASSAPTGGMNTEAFF,TGTGCCAGCAGTGCCCCGACAGGGGGAATGAACACTGAAGCTTTCTTT
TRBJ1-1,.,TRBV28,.,CASSLSRASTEAFF,TGTGCCAGCAGTTTGTCCAGGGCGAGCACTGAAGCTTTCTTT
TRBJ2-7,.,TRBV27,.,CASSLGQGRHEQYF,TGTGCCAGCAGTTTAGGGCAGGGAAGGCACGAGCAGTACTTC
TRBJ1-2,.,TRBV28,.,CAAGSGYTF,TGTGCCGCAGGGAGCGGCTACACCTTC
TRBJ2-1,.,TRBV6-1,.,CASSEGTSDSYNEQFF,TGTGCCAGCAGTGAAGGTACCAGCGACTCCTACAATGAGCAGTTCTTC
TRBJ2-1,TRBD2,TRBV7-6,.,CASSPRTSGEQFF,TGTGCCAGCAGCCCCAGGACTAGCGGTGAGCAGTTCTTC
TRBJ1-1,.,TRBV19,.,CASNQRRDNTEAFF,TGTGCCAGTAACCAGCGGAGGGATAACACTGAAGCTTTCTTT
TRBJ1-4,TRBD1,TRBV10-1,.,CASTHGTGEVRGEKLFF,TGCGCCAGCACCCACGGGACAGGGGAAGTAAGGGGTGAAAAACTGTTTTTT
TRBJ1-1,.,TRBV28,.,CASSKTGNTEAFF,TGTGCCAGCAGTAAGACAGGGAACACTGAAGCTTTCTTT
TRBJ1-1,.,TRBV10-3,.,CAISDGDTEAFF,TGTGCCATCAGTGATGGTGACACTGAAGCTTTCTTT
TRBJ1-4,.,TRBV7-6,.,CAGHGEKLFF,TGTGCCGGACACGGGGAAAAACTGTTTTTT
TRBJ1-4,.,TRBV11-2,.,CASSSVGATNEKLFF,TGTGCCAGCAGCTCCGTAGGGGCAACTAATGAAAAACTGTTTTTT
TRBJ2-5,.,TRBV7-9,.,CASSLAGRDTQYF,TGTGCCAGCAGCTTAGCGGGGCGGGATACCCAGTACTTC
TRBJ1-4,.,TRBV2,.,CASSEWGQGREKLFF,TGTGCCAGCAGTGAATGGGGGCAGGGCCGCGAAAAACTGTTTTTT
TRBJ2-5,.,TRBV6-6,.,CASSPQETQYF,TGTGCCAGCAGTCCCCAAGAGACCCAGTACTTC
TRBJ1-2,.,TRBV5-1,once,CASSSEGPYGYTF,TGCGCCAGCAGCTCAGAGGGACCCTATGGCTACACCTTC
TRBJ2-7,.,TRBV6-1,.,CASEGRPLYEQYF,TGTGCCAGCGAGGGTCGCCCCCTCTACGAGCAGTACTTC
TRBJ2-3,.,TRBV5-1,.,CASSLGSSSDTQYF,TGCGCCAGCAGCTTGGGATCGAGTTCAGATACGCAGTATTTT
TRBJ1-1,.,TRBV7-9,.,CASSHRGTLNTEAFF,TGTGCCAGCAGCCACCGAGGGACTCTGAACACTGAAGCTTTCTTT
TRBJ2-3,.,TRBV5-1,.,CASSLGNQDTQYF,TGCGCCAGCAGCTTGGGAAACCAAGATACGCAGTATTTT
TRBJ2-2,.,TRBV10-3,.,CATSFDRGELFF,TGTGCCACCAGCTTCGATCGCGGGGAGCTGTTTTTT
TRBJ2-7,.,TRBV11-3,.,CASSLGGGNSYEQYF,TGTGCCAGCAGCTTAGGGGGCGGGAACTCCTACGAGCAGTACTTC
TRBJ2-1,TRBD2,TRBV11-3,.,CASSLSSGFSYNEQFF,TGTGCCAGCAGCTTATCTAGCGGGTTCTCCTACAATGAGCAGTTCTTC
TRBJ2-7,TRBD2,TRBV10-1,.,CASSGRQGLASSYEQYF,TGCGCCAGCAGCGGGAGGCAGGGACTAGCGTCATCCTACGAGCAGTACTTC
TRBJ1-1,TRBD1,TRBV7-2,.,CASSETGGPNTEAFF,TGTGCCAGCAGCGAGACAGGGGGCCCGAACACTGAAGCTTTCTTT
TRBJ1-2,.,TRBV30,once,CAWSPRGLGRSNYGYTF,TGTGCCTGGAGTCCAAGGGGACTAGGGCGATCTAACTATGGCTACACCTTC
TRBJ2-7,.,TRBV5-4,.,CASSLGGFSGPITYEQYF,TGTGCCAGCAGCTTGGGGGGGTTCTCGGGACCGATTACCTACGAGCAGTACTTC
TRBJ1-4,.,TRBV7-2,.,CASSPHNEKLFF,TGTGCCAGCAGCCCCCATAATGAAAAACTGTTTTTT
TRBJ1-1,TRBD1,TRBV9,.,CASSVGQGYPEAFF,TGTGCCAGCAGCGTAGGACAGGGGTACCCTGAAGCTTTCTTT